The TCR beta chain described here comes from a study of T cells in Graves' hyperthyroidism and ophthalmopathy. Broader study findings: Most clonotypes that expanded in the thyroid above 0.001 also showed up in blood.

V was cut by 5 bases and J by 6 bases, with 13 bases left in between. Germline V gives CDR1 MNHNS, CDR2 SASEGT. The CDR3 has 13 residues. This clonotype showed up many times. The antigen is not known. TCR beta CDR3 region amplification was performed from RNA transcripts. In the first-round RT-PCR of the TCR CDR3, the HTBI primer set was used. TCRdb reprocessed the multiplex PCR reads via MiXCR and lists one record per CDR3 protein. Among a few hundred thousand distinct CDR3 sequences listed, less than 20% were seen once. The rearrangement joins TRBV6-1 to TRBJ1-1; a possible D gene is TRBD1 (6 bases). The clonotype was recovered from a woman between 25 and 40 years old with Graves' hyperthyroidism. Material: blood. CDR3 region: CASSSRDTPEAFF. The DNA of the CDR3 is TGTGCCAGCAGTTCCAGGGACACACCTGAAGCTTTCTTT.